A single sample gave rise to the 26 T cell receptor beta chains below, sequenced in a study of T cell repertoires in cytomegalovirus infection. One entry per CDR3 protein results from TCRdb running MiXCR on the reads. The table records 400,000 or so distinct CDR3 sequences, approximately 30% of them present only once. Material for sequencing was PBMCs. Receptors were obtained from a human donor in good health (CMV status not recorded). Some clones in this sample may be carry-over from other donors' samples.

The gene calls are TRBV4-2 and TRBJ1-3; D unclear. CDR1 and CDR2 from the germline V gene are LGHNA and YNFKEQ. The CDR3 length is 15 residues. V was pared by 4 bases and J by 2 bases, with 12 bases between. CDR3 nucleotides: TGTGCCAGCAGCCCCCGGCGCGGGGCTGGAAACACCATATATTTT. Amino acids: CASSPRRGAGNTIYF.

About this clonotype itself: A much larger clone sits a single nucleotide away, making a read error possible. The chain carries TRBV12-3 or TRBV12-4 and TRBJ1-2; TRBD1 agrees at 8 bases. V trimming: 9 bases; J trimming: 4 bases; junction bases outside the gene matches: 19. This CDR3 is built from 17 residues. The CDR3 loop is CARRTGQGSGGGYGYTF. The CDR3 nucleotides read TGTGCCAGAAGGACGGGGCAGGGGTCAGGGGGCGGCTATGGCTACACCTTC.

The DNA of the CDR3 is TGTGCCAGCAGACCCGCGGGACTGTACAATGAGCAGTTCTTC. Translating gives CASRPAGLYNEQFF. The chain couples TRBV27 to TRBJ2-1; possible D gene TRBD2, 6 bases. This CDR3 region has 14 residues. Germline V gene data show CDR1 as MNHEY and CDR2 as SMNVEV (reference sequence). V was pared by 6 bases and J by 4 bases, with 13 bases between.

Points on this clonotype: The junction does not match germline at one end; this may be a read error. V and J are TRBV19 and TRBJ2-1; D possibly corresponds to TRBD1 (6 bases). This CDR3 region has 15 residues. CDR1 and CDR2 from the germline V gene are LNHDA and SQIVND (reference sequence). The CDR3 protein is CPSSRQESSYNEQFF. CDR3 bases: TGTCCCAGTAGTAGACAGGAGTCCTCCTACAATGAGCAGTTCTTC.

This clonotype has a count of ten or more. The chain uses TRBV6-2 or TRBV6-3 and TRBJ1-1, with D unresolved. Germline assignment: CDR1 MNHEY and CDR2 SVGEGT. CDR3 length: 12 residues. V gave up 8 bases and J gave up 4 bases, with 11 bases separating them. CDR3 bases: TGTGCCAGCCGTCGGGGAGGCACTGAAGCTTTCTTT. Protein sequence: CASRRGGTEAFF.

This clonotype was found a few times. The chain couples TRBV28 to TRBJ2-2, with D possibly TRBD2 on 6 matching bases. Deletions cut 1 base from V and 3 bases from J, with 12 bases between. The CDR3 length is 16 residues. Germline-derived CDR1 and CDR2 are MDHEN and SYDVKM. This CDR3 is CASSLFGGSYTGELFF. The DNA for the CDR3 is TGTGCCAGCAGTTTATTTGGGGGGTCGTACACCGGGGAGCTGTTTTTT.

The genes are TRBV6-1 and TRBJ2-7; the D is unclear. V dropped 2 bases and J dropped 9 bases, with 14 bases sitting between them. CDR1 is MNHNS and CDR2 is SASEGT in the germline V gene. There are 13 residues in the CDR3. CDR3 DNA: TGTGCCAGCAGTGAATCTAGGGAACACGGGCAGTACTTC. The encoded protein is CASSESREHGQYF.

CDR3 amino acids: CASSYLAGGSYNEQFF. DNA for the CDR3: TGTGCCAGCAGTTACCTAGCGGGGGGTTCCTACAATGAGCAGTTCTTC. This sequence joins TRBV6-6 and TRBJ2-1; 11 bases are shared with TRBD2. The CDR3 totals 16 residues. J was trimmed by 1 base and V by 2 bases; bases with no gene match: 1. Per the germline V gene, CDR1 is MNHNY and CDR2 is SVGAGI (reference sequence).

The table lists this clonotype with many counts. This sequence joins TRBV7-9 and TRBJ2-7; tentative D call: TRBD1 (6 bases). Trimming left V 2 bases short and J 6 bases short, with 26 bases between. The CDR3 has 18 residues. CDR1 and CDR2 from the germline V gene are SEHNR and FQNEAQ (reference sequence). The CDR3 coding sequence is TGTGCCAGCAGCTTATATGGGGGCTTAGGTGCGGATCCCGGCGAGCAGTACTTC. Translation gives CASSLYGGLGADPGEQYF.

This clonotype was recorded a few times. The chain links TRBV14 to TRBJ2-3, with D uncertain. V was clipped by 1 base and J by 1 base, with 9 bases between them. CDR1 SGHDN and CDR2 FVKESK come from the germline V gene. The CDR3 has 15 amino acids. The CDR3 here is CASSQGRSGTDTQYF. CDR3 nucleotide sequence: TGTGCCAGCAGCCAAGGACGGAGCGGCACAGATACGCAGTATTTT. The entire variable domain, with the rest obtained from reference TRBV14 and TRBJ2-3, is as follows: EAGVTQFPSHSVIEKGQTVTLRCDPISGHDNLYWYRRVMGKEIKFLLHFVKESKQDESGMPNNRFLAERTGGTYSTLKVQPAELEDSGVYFCASSQGRSGTDTQYFGPGTRLTVL.

This clonotype was detected only a few times. The chain has TRBV7-8 and TRBJ2-3, with 7 bases lining up with TRBD2. Trimming at V came to 4 bases and at J to 11 bases, leaving 12 bases not matched to a gene. Germline V gene sequence: CDR1 SGHVS, CDR2 FQNEAQ. There are 14 residues in the CDR3. Here the CDR3 reads CASSSKTSAGEQYF. In DNA form, the CDR3 reads TGTGCCAGCAGCTCGAAGACTAGTGCGGGGGAGCAGTATTTT.

This clonotype was seen a few times. The chain employs TRBV5-1 and TRBJ2-7; weak D call: TRBD1 (7 bases). Trimming took 4 bases from V and 5 from J, leaving 13 bases between them. This CDR3 spans 13 amino acids. Germline CDR1 SGHRS, CDR2 YFSETQ. The CDR3 here is CASSRAGGHEQYF. The CDR3 region has the DNA TGCGCCAGCAGCCGCGCAGGGGGGCACGAGCAGTACTTC.

The CDR3 bases are TGTGCCAGCAGAGACGGACTAGCGGGGGCCCCCTACGAGCAGTACTTC. Translation: CASRDGLAGAPYEQYF. The chain couples TRBV6-6 to TRBJ2-7; TRBD2 matches at 13 bases. V trimming: 6 bases; J trimming: 2 bases; junction bases outside the gene matches: 7. Germline-derived CDR1 and CDR2 are MNHNY and SVGAGI (reference sequence). CDR3 length: 16 residues.

V is TRBV19 and J is TRBJ1-1, with D perhaps TRBD1 (5 bases). Germline V gene lookup returns CDR1 LNHDA and CDR2 SQIVND (reference sequence). The V and J ends lost 3 bases and 3 bases respectively, with 11 bases between them. The CDR3 length is 14 residues. CDR3 residues: CASSMVRGDTEAFF. The CDR3 DNA sequence: TGTGCCAGTAGTATGGTAAGGGGTGACACTGAAGCTTTCTTT.

This clonotype was counted ten times or more. This chain connects TRBV6-5 to TRBJ1-1; D might be TRBD1 (5 bases). Germline V lookup: CDR1 MNHEY, CDR2 SVGAGI. CDR3 size: 16 residues. V was trimmed by 2 bases and J by 5 bases, leaving 18 bases between them. CDR3: CASSYLSVRVDTEAFF. Here the CDR3 DNA reads TGTGCCAGCAGTTACCTGTCGGTCAGGGTAGATACTGAAGCTTTCTTT.

This clonotype occurred a few times. The rearrangement joins TRBV11-2 to TRBJ1-1; no firm D call. The germline CDR1 and CDR2 sequences are SGHAT and FQNNGV. The CDR3 is 15 amino acids. V lost 1 base and J 1 base, leaving 10 bases between the germline ends. CDR3 region: CASSLAGLGNTEAFF. The CDR3, as DNA: TGTGCCAGCAGCTTAGCCGGCCTGGGGAACACTGAAGCTTTCTTT.

V is TRBV25-1 and J is TRBJ2-1; 8 nucleotides agree with TRBD1. Germline trimming cut 8 bases from V and 13 bases from J; bases unmatched to any gene: 7. The CDR3 is 11 amino acids. Germline V gene lookup returns CDR1 MGHDK and CDR2 SYGVNS. In nucleotides, the CDR3 is TGTGCCAGCGGACAGGGACTGACACAGTTCTTC. Protein product: CASGQGLTQFF.

This clonotype has a handful of counts. V and J are TRBV7-3 and TRBJ2-5; 12 bases map to TRBD2. The germline V gene encodes CDR1 SGHTA and CDR2 FQGTGA. The CDR3 loop spans 18 amino acids. V shed 2 bases, J shed 2 bases, and the junction held 9 bases outside the gene matches. The CDR3 nucleotides read TGTGCCAGCAGCTTATCTAGCGGGGGGGTCAAGGGACAAGAGACCCAGTACTTC. Protein product: CASSLSSGGVKGQETQYF.

The table lists this clonotype with a few counts. The V gene is TRBV2, the J gene TRBJ1-6, with 8 bases identical to TRBD1. Losses at the gene ends were 4 bases for V and 9 bases for J; bases not matched to a gene: 2. Germline V gives CDR1 SNHLY, CDR2 FYNNEI. This CDR3 is 13 amino acids long. CDR3 coding DNA: TGTGCCAGCAGTGGTGACAGGGGTTCACCCCTCCACTTT. It yields the protein CASSGDRGSPLHF. Looking up the rest from reference TRBV2 and TRBJ1-6 gives the full variable domain: EPEVTQTPSHQVTQMGQEVILRCVPISNHLYFYWYRQILGQKVEFLVSFYNNEISEKSEIFDDQFSVERPDGSNFTLKIRSTKLEDSAMYFCASSGDRGSPLHFGNGTRLTVT.

This clonotype has more than one count but fewer than ten. V is TRBV6-2 or TRBV6-3 and J is TRBJ2-1; D is possibly TRBD1 (6 bases). This CDR3 contains 16 residues. V shed 6 bases and J shed 4 bases, with 19 bases lying between them. CDR1 and CDR2 (germline): MNHEY, SVGEGT. CDR3 DNA sequence: TGTGCCAGCAGAAAACCACCGGGACATGATTACAATGAGCAGTTCTTC. Its translation: CASRKPPGHDYNEQFF.

This clonotype occurred a few times. V is TRBV6-1 and J is TRBJ1-1; D is perhaps TRBD1 (5 bases). Germline lookup yields CDR1 MNHNS and CDR2 SASEGT. Trimming pared 6 bases from V and 2 bases from J, leaving 13 bases between. This CDR3 contains 14 residues. The CDR3 loop is CASRSRGVNTEAFF. CDR3 in DNA: TGTGCCAGCAGGTCCCGGGGGGTTAACACTGAAGCTTTCTTT.

CDR3 loop: CASMGAAAGTNEKLFF. The CDR3 region has the DNA TGTGCCAGCATGGGGGCCGCAGCAGGGACTAATGAAAAACTGTTTTTT. The J gene is TRBJ1-4, the V gene TRBV28; a weak D match, TRBD1 (6 bases). The V gene lost 7 bases and the J gene lost 2 bases, with 17 bases spanning the gap. Germline CDR1 reads MDHEN; CDR2 reads SYDVKM. The length of the CDR3 is 16 residues.

This clonotype was detected only once. V and J are TRBV7-9 and TRBJ2-4; D is ambiguous. Trimming cost V 5 bases and J 6 bases, with 17 bases left between them. Germline V lookup: CDR1 SEHNR, CDR2 FQNEAQ (reference sequence). This CDR3 comprises 15 residues. In DNA, the CDR3 is TGTGCCAGCAGCCCCGATTCCCAGGTGACAAACATTCAGTACTTC. It encodes CASSPDSQVTNIQYF.

A few counts support this clonotype. This sequence joins TRBV7-6 and TRBJ2-2, with a tentative D call TRBD1 (5 bases). The V end lost 5 bases, the J end lost 1 base, and 8 bases lay between the germline ends. The germline V gene encodes CDR1 SGHVS and CDR2 FNYEAQ. CDR3 size: 14 residues. CDR3 residues: CASSQTGNTGELFF. The CDR3 bases are TGTGCCAGCAGCCAAACAGGGAACACCGGGGAGCTGTTTTTT.

The chain joins TRBV4-1 to TRBJ1-2, with 8 bases matching TRBD1. The CDR3 has 13 amino acids. The germline V gene encodes CDR1 MGHRA and CDR2 YSYEKL. V was pared by 5 bases and J by 6 bases, with 5 bases of the junction left unmatched. The DNA of the CDR3 is TGCGCCAGCAGCGGACAGGGCCCCGATGGCTACACCTTC. This translates into CASSGQGPDGYTF.

The V and J genes are TRBV19 and TRBJ1-5; TRBD1 agrees at 9 bases. This CDR3 contains 15 residues. J gave up 6 bases and V 5 bases, and 8 bases lay outside the gene matches. Germline CDR1 reads LNHDA; CDR2 reads SQIVND (reference sequence). The CDR3 spells CASSSKQGASQPQHF. CDR3 DNA: TGTGCCAGTAGTTCCAAACAGGGGGCTAGTCAGCCCCAGCATTTT.